The rows below give T cell receptor beta chains drawn from one sample of a study of blood T cell repertoires in COVID-19. The protocol was immunoSEQ multiplex PCR, while the TCRdb copy is restricted to in-frame clones and leaves out a portion. Among under 250,000 clones listed, over 65% were seen once. The sample consisted of peripheral blood. These receptors were collected from an older woman with active or convalescent COVID-19. The CDR3 runs from the conserved cysteine through the conserved F or W. A D gene is named only where the DNA matches it firmly.

d_gene: .
v_gene: TRBV18
j_gene: TRBJ1-5
CDR3aa: CASSPQEQGVGQPQHF

d_gene: TRBD1
v_gene: TRBV5-1
j_gene: TRBJ2-3
CDR3aa: CASSLQGVLTDTQYF

d_gene: TRBD2
v_gene: TRBV28
j_gene: TRBJ2-5
CDR3aa: CASLGAGEETQYF

d_gene: .
v_gene: TRBV6-2/TRBV6-3
j_gene: TRBJ2-7
CDR3aa: CASSYGRGPRTYEQYF

d_gene: .
v_gene: TRBV28
j_gene: TRBJ1-2
CDR3aa: CASSFTDRLTF

d_gene: .
v_gene: TRBV28
j_gene: TRBJ1-2
CDR3aa: CASRTGPNYGYTF

d_gene: .
v_gene: TRBV9
j_gene: TRBJ1-1
CDR3aa: CASSVGTGLLNTEAFF

d_gene: .
v_gene: TRBV15
j_gene: TRBJ2-7
CDR3aa: CATSRDPYGSYEQYF

d_gene: .
v_gene: TRBV29-1
j_gene: TRBJ2-7
CDR3aa: CSVAGILSSYEQYF

d_gene: .
v_gene: TRBV6-6
j_gene: TRBJ1-2
CDR3aa: CASSDLTGRDGYTF